This is a list of T cell receptor beta chains from one sample in a study. Each CDR3 protein gets one entry after TCRdb re-called the 5' RACE reads with MiXCR. The table lists about 64,000 distinct CDR3 sequences, under 25% of them singletons. Sequences were obtained from memory CD4+ T cells sorted from a lymph node. The receptors stem from a female donor with breast cancer. CDR3s include the opening cysteine and the closing phenylalanine or tryptophan. D genes are given only for firm matches. Clone sizes are given selectively: once, few, many, or a class where the clone is expanded.

v_call: TRBV6-6
cdr3_length: 13
clone_size: few
d_call: NA
j_call: TRBJ1-5
cdr3_nt: TGTGCCAGCAGTCCCGGAAACAATCAGCCCCAGCATTTT
cdr3_aa: CASSPGNNQPQHF

v_call: TRBV20-1
cdr3_length: 14
clone_size: many
d_call: TRBD1
j_call: TRBJ1-2
cdr3_nt: TGCAGTGCCGGCCGCCGAGGGGGCAACTATGGCTACACCTTC
cdr3_aa: CSAGRRGGNYGYTF

v_call: TRBV7-6
cdr3_length: 15
clone_size: many
d_call: NA
j_call: TRBJ2-3
cdr3_nt: TGTGCCAGCAGCTTGGGGCCCGCCGGCACAGATACGCAGTATTTT
cdr3_aa: CASSLGPAGTDTQYF

v_call: TRBV5-1
cdr3_length: 15
clone_size: NA
d_call: NA
j_call: TRBJ1-5
cdr3_nt: TGCGCCAGCAGCTTGCGGGTGGCCAAATCTTTGGCCCAGCATTTT
cdr3_aa: CASSLRVAKSLAQHF

v_call: TRBV5-8
cdr3_length: 13
clone_size: many
d_call: NA
j_call: TRBJ2-2
cdr3_nt: TGTGCCAGCAAGCGACGGGGCACCGGGGAGCTGTTTTTT
cdr3_aa: CASKRRGTGELFF

v_call: TRBV7-2
cdr3_length: 13
clone_size: few
d_call: NA
j_call: TRBJ2-1
cdr3_nt: TGTGCCAGCAGCTTAGACGCCGGACGTGAGCAGTTCTTC
cdr3_aa: CASSLDAGREQFF

v_call: TRBV3-1
cdr3_length: 17
clone_size: few
d_call: TRBD2
j_call: TRBJ2-1
cdr3_nt: TGTGCCAGCAGCCAAGGGGTTAGCGGGAGTTCAAACAATGAGCAGTTCTTC
cdr3_aa: CASSQGVSGSSNNEQFF

v_call: TRBV5-4
cdr3_length: 15
clone_size: NA
d_call: NA
j_call: TRBJ2-1
cdr3_nt: TGTGCCAGCAGCTTGATAGGTAGTCGGCAAAATGAGCAGTTCTTC
cdr3_aa: CASSLIGSRQNEQFF

v_call: TRBV24-1
cdr3_length: 13
clone_size: NA
d_call: NA
j_call: TRBJ2-3
cdr3_nt: TGTGCCACCAGTGCGTCCTACACAGATACGCAGTATTTT
cdr3_aa: CATSASYTDTQYF

v_call: TRBV5-1
cdr3_length: 15
clone_size: many
d_call: NA
j_call: TRBJ2-7
cdr3_nt: TGCGCCAGCAGCTTGACAACAGGCCGACTGGGGGAGCAGTACTTC
cdr3_aa: CASSLTTGRLGEQYF

v_call: TRBV5-1
cdr3_length: 14
clone_size: many
d_call: TRBD1
j_call: TRBJ2-7
cdr3_nt: TGCGCCAGCCGGTGGGACAGGGGCTCCTACGAGCAGTACTTC
cdr3_aa: CASRWDRGSYEQYF

v_call: TRBV7-9
cdr3_length: 15
clone_size: few
d_call: NA
j_call: TRBJ1-1
cdr3_nt: TGTGCCAGCAGCTTATTCCGAGGGTTGAACACTGAAGCTTTCTTT
cdr3_aa: CASSLFRGLNTEAFF

v_call: TRBV9
cdr3_length: 15
clone_size: many
d_call: TRBD1
j_call: TRBJ1-6
cdr3_nt: TGTGCCAGCAGCACCTCGACAGGGGAGTCTTCACCCCTCCACTTT
cdr3_aa: CASSTSTGESSPLHF

v_call: TRBV15
cdr3_length: 14
clone_size: NA
d_call: NA
j_call: TRBJ2-7
cdr3_nt: TGTGCCACCAGCATTGGGGGCGACTCCTACGAGCAGTACTTC
cdr3_aa: CATSIGGDSYEQYF

v_call: TRBV20-1
cdr3_length: 15
clone_size: NA
d_call: NA
j_call: TRBJ2-3
cdr3_nt: TGCAGTGCTCGCCTCCGGGGCAGCAGCACAGATACGCAGTATTTT
cdr3_aa: CSARLRGSSTDTQYF

v_call: TRBV15
cdr3_length: 14
clone_size: NA
d_call: NA
j_call: TRBJ2-1
cdr3_nt: TGTGCCACCAGCACGGGACCCCTTCCCAATGAGCAGTTCTTC
cdr3_aa: CATSTGPLPNEQFF

v_call: TRBV24-1
cdr3_length: 16
clone_size: NA
d_call: NA
j_call: TRBJ2-1
cdr3_nt: TGTGCCACCAGTGATTCCGGGACCCTAGCCTACAATGAGCAGTTCTTC
cdr3_aa: CATSDSGTLAYNEQFF

v_call: TRBV20-1
cdr3_length: 14
clone_size: few
d_call: NA
j_call: TRBJ2-7
cdr3_nt: TGCAGTGCTAGAGATCAGGGTGGGCACTACGAGCAGTACTTC
cdr3_aa: CSARDQGGHYEQYF

v_call: TRBV6-1
cdr3_length: 14
clone_size: few
d_call: TRBD1
j_call: TRBJ2-3
cdr3_nt: TGTGCCAGCAGTGAAACAGGGGTGTCAGATACGCAGTATTTT
cdr3_aa: CASSETGVSDTQYF

v_call: TRBV28
cdr3_length: 12
clone_size: few
d_call: NA
j_call: TRBJ2-1
cdr3_nt: TGTGCCAGCAGTGCCGGGACACTTTTTGGAGTCTTC
cdr3_aa: CASSAGTLFGVF

v_call: TRBV4-2
cdr3_length: 14
clone_size: NA
d_call: NA
j_call: TRBJ2-3
cdr3_nt: TGTGCCAGCAGCCAAGAGGATGGCACAGATACGCAGTATTTT
cdr3_aa: CASSQEDGTDTQYF

v_call: TRBV6-5
cdr3_length: 16
clone_size: NA
d_call: NA
j_call: TRBJ1-5
cdr3_nt: TGTGCCAGCAGTCCCCCGGAGGGCTGGAGCAATCAGCCCCAGCATTTT
cdr3_aa: CASSPPEGWSNQPQHF

v_call: TRBV7-2
cdr3_length: 15
clone_size: many
d_call: TRBD1
j_call: TRBJ2-7
cdr3_nt: TGTGCCAGCAGCCCGTCCGCGGACAGGGAATTTGGCTCACTATTC
cdr3_aa: CASSPSADREFGSLF

v_call: TRBV6-5
cdr3_length: 11
clone_size: many
d_call: NA
j_call: TRBJ1-6
cdr3_nt: TGTGCCAGCCGGAGTAATTCACCCCTCCACTTT
cdr3_aa: CASRSNSPLHF

v_call: TRBV5-6
cdr3_length: 15
clone_size: NA
d_call: NA
j_call: TRBJ2-7
cdr3_nt: TGTGCCAGCAGTAACCCCACCGGGGCTTCTTACGAGCAGTACTTC
cdr3_aa: CASSNPTGASYEQYF

v_call: TRBV21-1
cdr3_length: 11
clone_size: NA
d_call: NA
j_call: TRBJ1-1
cdr3_nt: TGTGCCAGCAGCAGGGGAGGTCAAGCTTTCTTT
cdr3_aa: CASSRGGQAFF

v_call: TRBV5-1
cdr3_length: 13
clone_size: many
d_call: NA
j_call: TRBJ1-2
cdr3_nt: TGCGCCAGCAGCTTGACCTCCTCCTATGGCTACACCTTC
cdr3_aa: CASSLTSSYGYTF

v_call: TRBV6-6
cdr3_length: 14
clone_size: NA
d_call: TRBD2
j_call: TRBJ2-1
cdr3_nt: TGTGCCAGCAGTGCGGGGGGGTTAGGCTATGAGCAGTTCTTC
cdr3_aa: CASSAGGLGYEQFF

v_call: TRBV7-3
cdr3_length: 16
clone_size: few
d_call: TRBD2
j_call: TRBJ2-1
cdr3_nt: TGTGCCAGCAGCTTCACTAGCGGTACCTCCTACAATGAGCAGTTCTTC
cdr3_aa: CASSFTSGTSYNEQFF

v_call: TRBV5-1
cdr3_length: 13
clone_size: few
d_call: NA
j_call: TRBJ2-7
cdr3_nt: TGCGCCAGCAGCTTGATCACAGGCTACGAGCAGTACTTC
cdr3_aa: CASSLITGYEQYF

v_call: TRBV20-1
cdr3_length: 14
clone_size: NA
d_call: NA
j_call: TRBJ1-2
cdr3_nt: TGCAGTGCTGCAGATACGGGACAAGGGGGTGGCTACACCTTC
cdr3_aa: CSAADTGQGGGYTF

v_call: TRBV3-1
cdr3_length: 12
clone_size: few
d_call: NA
j_call: TRBJ1-1
cdr3_nt: TGTGCCAGCAGTTGGGCGGGGACTGAAGCTTTCTTT
cdr3_aa: CASSWAGTEAFF

v_call: TRBV6-5
cdr3_length: 14
clone_size: many
d_call: TRBD1
j_call: TRBJ1-6
cdr3_nt: TGTGCCAGCAGTTTGACAGGGGGCGATTCACCCCTCCACTTT
cdr3_aa: CASSLTGGDSPLHF

v_call: TRBV20-1
cdr3_length: 15
clone_size: NA
d_call: NA
j_call: TRBJ1-4
cdr3_nt: TGCAGTGCCACCGTCATGCTCGGTGCTAATGAAAAACTGTTTTTT
cdr3_aa: CSATVMLGANEKLFF

v_call: TRBV28
cdr3_length: 16
clone_size: few
d_call: NA
j_call: TRBJ1-5
cdr3_nt: TGTGCCAGCAGTTTACTAATGGGGGGAGGGGATCAGCCCCAGCATTTT
cdr3_aa: CASSLLMGGGDQPQHF

v_call: TRBV7-2
cdr3_length: 12
clone_size: NA
d_call: NA
j_call: TRBJ2-1
cdr3_nt: TGTGCCAGCAGCTCCCGATACAATGAGCAGTTCTTC
cdr3_aa: CASSSRYNEQFF

v_call: TRBV19
cdr3_length: 14
clone_size: few
d_call: NA
j_call: TRBJ2-2
cdr3_nt: TGTGCCAGTAGAGTCGCGGCGAACACCGGGGAGCTGTTTTTT
cdr3_aa: CASRVAANTGELFF

v_call: TRBV7-9
cdr3_length: 13
clone_size: many
d_call: NA
j_call: TRBJ1-1
cdr3_nt: TGTGCCAGCAGCTTAGTGGAGGACACTGAAGCTTTCTTT
cdr3_aa: CASSLVEDTEAFF

v_call: TRBV5-1
cdr3_length: 14
clone_size: many
d_call: TRBD1
j_call: TRBJ2-2
cdr3_nt: TGCGCCAGCAGGTGGGACAGTAACACCGGGGAGCTGTTTTTT
cdr3_aa: CASRWDSNTGELFF

v_call: TRBV28
cdr3_length: 13
clone_size: few
d_call: NA
j_call: TRBJ2-7
cdr3_nt: TGTGCCAGCAAGGGGAGCCCCTTCAACGAGCAGTACTTC
cdr3_aa: CASKGSPFNEQYF

v_call: TRBV5-6
cdr3_length: 15
clone_size: NA
d_call: NA
j_call: TRBJ2-2
cdr3_nt: TGTGCCAGCAGCTTGGGAGGATCCTTCACCGGGGAGCTGTTTTTT
cdr3_aa: CASSLGGSFTGELFF

v_call: TRBV5-1
cdr3_length: 15
clone_size: NA
d_call: TRBD1
j_call: TRBJ1-2
cdr3_nt: TGCGCCAGCAGCTCGAGAGACAGGGGAGTAAGTGGCTACACCTTC
cdr3_aa: CASSSRDRGVSGYTF

v_call: TRBV7-9
cdr3_length: 16
clone_size: few
d_call: NA
j_call: TRBJ2-4
cdr3_nt: TGTGCCAGCAGCTTGCAGGGGGGCCTAGCCAAAAACATTCAGTACTTC
cdr3_aa: CASSLQGGLAKNIQYF

v_call: TRBV29-1
cdr3_length: 13
clone_size: NA
d_call: NA
j_call: TRBJ2-5
cdr3_nt: TGCAGCGTTGAATTTGGTAGCGGAGAGACCCAGTACTTC
cdr3_aa: CSVEFGSGETQYF

v_call: TRBV7-2
cdr3_length: 15
clone_size: many
d_call: TRBD1
j_call: TRBJ2-5
cdr3_nt: TGTGCCAGCAGCTTATCCGGGACAGGGTACGAGACCCAGTACTTC
cdr3_aa: CASSLSGTGYETQYF

v_call: TRBV5-1
cdr3_length: 12
clone_size: NA
d_call: NA
j_call: TRBJ2-1
cdr3_nt: TGCGCCAGCAGAGGAGTAGAGAATGAGCAGTTCTTC
cdr3_aa: CASRGVENEQFF

v_call: TRBV7-2
cdr3_length: 14
clone_size: NA
d_call: NA
j_call: TRBJ2-7
cdr3_nt: TGTGCCAGCAGCCTAAACTCCGATCCCCACGAGCAGTACTTC
cdr3_aa: CASSLNSDPHEQYF

v_call: TRBV7-9
cdr3_length: 14
clone_size: many
d_call: NA
j_call: TRBJ1-2
cdr3_nt: TGTGCCAGCACCGACATGGGGCAAAACTATGGCTACACCTTC
cdr3_aa: CASTDMGQNYGYTF

v_call: TRBV2
cdr3_length: 12
clone_size: NA
d_call: NA
j_call: TRBJ1-6
cdr3_nt: TGTGCCAGCAGGAGGGGGAATTCACCCCTCCACTTT
cdr3_aa: CASRRGNSPLHF

v_call: TRBV20-1
cdr3_length: 13
clone_size: NA
d_call: TRBD1
j_call: TRBJ2-7
cdr3_nt: TGCAGTGCCGAGGGACAGGGGATAGACGAGCAGTACTTC
cdr3_aa: CSAEGQGIDEQYF

v_call: TRBV5-1
cdr3_length: 14
clone_size: NA
d_call: NA
j_call: TRBJ2-3
cdr3_nt: TGCGCCAGCAGCTTGGCCCAGAACACAGATACGCAGTATTTT
cdr3_aa: CASSLAQNTDTQYF

v_call: TRBV19
cdr3_length: 13
clone_size: NA
d_call: NA
j_call: TRBJ2-5
cdr3_nt: TGTGCCAGTAGTATTTCCAGGTCCGAGACCCAGTACTTC
cdr3_aa: CASSISRSETQYF